The TCR beta chain described here comes from a study of T-cell memory formation after mild COVID-19 (dated by TCRdb to the early 2020s). Regarding the research as a whole: Most TCR sequence clusters were specific to one of the two donors. Two young, previously healthy adult volunteers made up the cohort, one male and one female. T-cell clones expanding and contracting after mild COVID-19 in two donors were tracked by longitudinal TCRalpha and TCRbeta repertoire sequencing.

Trimming takes 4 bases from V and 1 base from J, and the germline ends sit 11 bases apart. CDR1 and CDR2 are drawn from the germline V gene: SGHRS, YFSETQ. The CDR3 runs 15 residues from the cysteine to the phenylalanine. Here the CDR3 DNA is all that survives: 45 bases in frame from base 1. The sequencing machine was an Illumina NovaSeq 6000. TCRalpha and TCRbeta cDNA libraries were constructed by 5'RACE with constant-segment primers, with sample barcodes and unique molecular identifiers being introduced. RNA was extracted from every sample with Trizol reagent. Libraries were amplified in two PCR steps, with a second sample barcode and Illumina TruSeq adapters added in the second step. Sequencing of the libraries was done on an Illumina NovaSeq, producing 2 x 150 bp paired-end reads. From the authors' description of their analysis: Reads were demultiplexed and collapsed into UMI-guided consensus sequences with migec v1.2.7. With mixcr v2.1.11, UMI consensuses were aligned to TRA and TRB V and J templates and assembled into clonotypes. A clonotype was counted as expanded or contracted only if both edgeR and NoisET called the change significant, with noise models trained on biological replicates. For edgeR calls, a false discovery rate-adjusted p below 0.01 and a log2 fold-change threshold of 1 were applied. As an exploratory analysis of dynamics, max-normalized trajectories of the 1000 most abundant clonotypes were examined with PCA combined with hierarchical clustering. Separately sequenced CD4+ and CD8+ repertoires were used to assign the CD4 or CD8 phenotype of responding clones. TCRdb applied fastp at Q25 and MiXCR to the public reads, then kept only in-frame beta chains. Each entry is one CDR3 protein sequence, shown with its most common DNA and genes. These V and J calls derive from TCRdb rather than the authors' analysis. The sample table records around 150,000 distinct CDR3 sequences; around a third of these occur just once. The top ten hold around 12% of the sample.

What the authors observed across the whole study: SARS-CoV-2 specificity was not confirmed for the second-wave clones peaking on day 37. Clones contracting from day 15 to 85 had balanced CD4/CD8 phenotypes, while a second wave expanding from day 15 to 37 was biased towards CD4+. Some responding clones were detected in pre-infection memory, which suggested that pre-existing cross-reactive memory T cells had joined the SARS-CoV-2 response. Only a couple of mild cases were covered by the study, and larger cohorts that include severe cases with pre-infection samples were considered necessary. Contracting CD4+ clones were found mainly in CM and EM memory subsets, while CD8+ clones were enriched in EMRA.

Ficoll-Paque density gradient centrifugation was the method used to isolate PBMCs. To note about this clonotype: Which antigen it targets is not known. Base qualities are not provided; no much larger clone lies one nucleotide away.

This receptor was obtained from an adult woman who had mild COVID-19 (a few samples of this study predate the infection). The sample titles of this study are shuffled in the database, so cell type and time point are left out; the donor was told from shared clones. Sequencing was done on a sample of PBMCs or a T cell subset sorted from them (not recorded which). The chain employs TRBV5-1 and TRBJ2-2; the D gene cannot be named for sure. The DNA sequence follows: TGCGCCAGCAGCCCGCAAATGCGGAACACCGGGGAGCTGTTTTTT. Translated, it reads CASSPQMRNTGELFF.